The 12 T cell receptor beta chains in this list originate from one sample, sequenced in a study of blood T cell repertoires in COVID-19. The data were produced by immunoSEQ multiplex PCR, yet TCRdb's version contains in-frame clones alone and is incomplete. The table records about 250,000 clones, approximately 85% of them present only once. The source material was PBMCs or T cells enriched from blood (not recorded which). The receptors shown here come from a woman aged 50 to 60 who had been exposed to COVID-19.

The chain employs TRBV5-4 and TRBJ2-5; TRBD2 matches at 8 bases. Germline V gene data show CDR1 as SGHNT and CDR2 as YYREEE (reference sequence). J gave up 4 bases and V 3 bases, and 5 bases lay outside the gene matches. The CDR3 extends over 14 amino acids. The CDR3 protein is CASSSGGVPETQYF. CDR3 DNA: TGTGCCAGCAGCTCGGGGGGGGTTCCAGAGACCCAGTACTTC.

This clone has only a few counts. The chain is built from TRBV12-3 or TRBV12-4 and TRBJ1-5; D is uncertain. V was trimmed by 6 bases and J by 7 bases, leaving 10 bases between them. The CDR3 spans 12 residues. The DNA of the CDR3 is TGTGCCAGCAGCGGATCGGGGCAGCCCCAGCATTTT. It encodes CASSGSGQPQHF.

The chain has TRBV30 and TRBJ1-3; D call uncertain. CDR1 and CDR2 (germline): GTSNPN, SVGIG (reference sequence). The CDR3 extends over 14 amino acids. V dropped 3 bases and J dropped 2 bases, with 11 bases sitting between them. The CDR3 nucleotides read TGTGCCTGGAGCGGAGGCTACCCTGGAAACACCATATATTTT. This codes for CAWSGGYPGNTIYF.

The V and J genes are TRBV7-9 and TRBJ1-4; 9 nucleotides align to TRBD1. J was trimmed by 5 bases and V by 3 bases; bases with no gene match: 4. This CDR3 has 15 amino acids. Germline CDR1 is SEHNR and CDR2 is FQNEAQ (reference sequence). CDR3 sequence reads: CASSLGDRDNEKLFF. CDR3 nucleotides: TGTGCCAGCAGCTTGGGGGACAGGGACAATGAAAAACTGTTTTTT.

The chain couples TRBV5-1 to TRBJ1-1; 7 nucleotides match TRBD1. CDR1 SGHRS and CDR2 YFSETQ come from the germline V gene. This CDR3 has 15 amino acids. V lost 4 bases, J lost 3 bases, and 9 bases stayed unmatched. The CDR3 loop is CASSGLTGKYTEAFF. In nucleotides, the CDR3 is TGCGCCAGCAGCGGCTTGACAGGGAAGTACACTGAAGCTTTCTTT.

The J gene is TRBJ2-3, the V gene TRBV20-1; tentatively, D is TRBD1 (6 bases). V dropped 3 bases and J dropped 3 bases, with 19 bases sitting between them. In germline, CDR1 is DFQATT, CDR2 SNEGSKA (reference sequence). The CDR3 has 16 amino acids. The CDR3 here is CSASGQYGQYTDTQYF. DNA of the CDR3: TGCAGTGCTAGTGGACAGTACGGGCAATATACAGATACGCAGTATTTT.

The chain uses TRBV28 and TRBJ2-5; a weak D match, TRBD1 (5 bases). CDR3 length equals 14 residues. CDR1 MDHEN and CDR2 SYDVKM come from the germline V gene. V lost 7 bases to trimming and J lost 4 bases, with 16 bases between them. The CDR3 coding sequence is TGTGCCAGCACATTCTCCAGGGTATCAGAGACCCAGTACTTC. Translating it yields CASTFSRVSETQYF.

CDR3 bases: TGCGCCAGCAGCTTGGGACAGGGGAATACACCCCTCCACTTT. Encoded protein: CASSLGQGNTPLHF. The chain combines TRBV5-1 with TRBJ1-6; 8 bases line up with TRBD1. In germline, CDR1 is SGHRS, CDR2 YFSETQ. V gave up 0 bases and J gave up 11 bases; unmatched junction bases: 4. The CDR3 totals 14 residues.

The genes are TRBV9 and TRBJ1-1; TRBD1 aligns across 7 bases. The CDR3 runs 14 residues. The trim removed 4 bases at V and 5 bases at J, leaving 8 bases unmatched. Per the germline V gene, CDR1 is SGDLS and CDR2 is YYNGEE. CDR3 coding DNA: TGTGCCAGCAGCTACAGGGGCCAGAAGACTGAAGCTTTCTTT. Its protein product is CASSYRGQKTEAFF.

The chain has TRBV19 and TRBJ2-2, with TRBD1 matching 7 bases. Trimming took 0 bases from V and 6 from J; bases not matched to a gene: 10. The CDR3 covers 17 residues. Germline CDR1 LNHDA, CDR2 SQIVND (reference sequence). CDR3 in DNA: TGTGCCAGTAGTATAGATTACCCTCGACAGGGTGCCGGGGAGCTGTTTTTT. This encodes CASSIDYPRQGAGELFF.

The chain joins TRBV12-5 to TRBJ1-2; unclear D gene. The CDR3 spans 13 residues. In germline, CDR1 is LGHNT, CDR2 FRNRAP. V was cut by 5 bases and J by 7 bases, with 14 bases left in between. The DNA for the CDR3 is TGTGCTAGTGGTCCCCCGGGGTATCGTGGCTACACCTTC. Amino acids: CASGPPGYRGYTF.

The chain joins TRBV4-3 to TRBJ2-3, with 8 bases lining up with TRBD2. The CDR3 has 15 amino acids. V shed 2 bases, J shed 4 bases, and the junction held 5 bases outside the gene matches. CDR1 LGHNA and CDR2 YSLEER come from the germline V gene. CDR3 coding DNA: TGCGCCAGCAGCCAATATTTGCGGGGGGCAGATACGCAGTATTTT. Translating gives CASSQYLRGADTQYF.